The 4 T cell receptor beta chains presented below share a single source sample, sequenced in a study of early T cells in non-severe SARS-CoV-2 infection. TCRdb re-called the 5' RACE reads through MiXCR, storing one row per CDR3 protein. The sample yields fewer than 65,000 distinct CDR3 sequences, over 9.5% seen once. Source material: whole blood. The receptors stem from an adult who was a healthcare worker with PCR-confirmed SARS-CoV-2 infection or an uninfected control (not recorded which).

The rearrangement uses TRBV6-2 or TRBV6-3 and TRBJ1-1; no reliable D call. Germline V gene data show CDR1 as MNHEY and CDR2 as SVGEGT. This CDR3 contains 12 residues. V shed 5 bases and J shed 8 bases, with 12 bases lying between them. The CDR3 region is CASSRTLVEAFF. The CDR3 DNA follows: TGTGCCAGCAGTAGGACCCTGGTGGAAGCTTTCTTT.

There are many counts of this clonotype. V and J are TRBV5-1 and TRBJ2-5, with 7 bases lining up with TRBD1. Trimming removed 3 bases from V and 1 base from J; junction bases left unmatched: 6. The germline CDR1 and CDR2 sequences are SGHRS and YFSETQ. This CDR3 is built from 15 residues. The CDR3 DNA reads as TGCGCCAGCAGCTACCGGGACAGCTTCCAAGAGACCCAGTACTTC. This encodes CASSYRDSFQETQYF.

This clonotype showed up just a few times. The CDR3 here is CASSLEGGSIANEQFF. In DNA, the CDR3 is TGTGCCAGCAGCTTGGAAGGGGGATCTATCGCAAATGAGCAGTTCTTC. The chain recombines TRBV7-9 with TRBJ2-1; TRBD1 is a possible D gene (6 bases). The length of the CDR3 is 16 residues. Germline V gene sequence: CDR1 SEHNR, CDR2 FQNEAQ (reference sequence). The V end lost 3 bases, the J end lost 7 bases, and 19 bases lay between the germline ends.

The V call is TRBV29-1, the J call TRBJ2-3; 7 bases are a match to TRBD2. CDR3 length: 14 residues. Germline V gene data show CDR1 as SQVTM and CDR2 as ANQGSEA. J lost 4 bases, V lost 1 base, and 5 bases had no gene match. The CDR3 nucleotides read TGCAGCGTTGAAGGCGGGGCGGGGGCAGATACGCAGTATTTT. Its translation: CSVEGGAGADTQYF.